The 3 T cell receptor beta chains reported below all come from one sample, sequenced in a study of cytomegalovirus exposure and HLA in healthy donors. A multiplex PCR was run with 60 Vbeta primers and 13 Jbeta primers. The method was immunoSEQ multiplex PCR; TCRdb's version includes in-frame clones alone and lacks a portion of them. The table records roughly 150,000 clones, about 68% of them present only once. Input material: PBMCs. The source is a young man in good health and CMV-seronegative.

The rearrangement links TRBV6-4 to TRBJ2-3; possibly TRBD1 for D (5 bases). The germline V gene encodes CDR1 MRHNA and CDR2 SNTAGT. This CDR3 has 15 amino acids. V was trimmed by 2 bases and J by 4 bases, leaving 13 bases between them. The CDR3 nucleotides are TGTGCCAGCAGTGACAGGGATGGGGCCGCAGATACGCAGTATTTT. Protein: CASSDRDGAADTQYF.

V is TRBV11-2 and J is TRBJ2-3, with 7 bases aligning to TRBD2. The germline V gene encodes CDR1 SGHAT and CDR2 FQNNGV. The CDR3 runs to 16 residues. With 4 bases clipped from V and 2 bases from J, the junction kept 9 bases outside the gene matches. DNA for the CDR3: TGTGCCAGCAGCTCGGGAGCGACTAGCAACACAGATACGCAGTATTTT. Translating it yields CASSSGATSNTDTQYF.

This clone was counted only a few times. The rearrangement links TRBV19 to TRBJ2-2; tentatively, D is TRBD2 (6 bases). Trimming pared 5 bases from V and 13 bases from J, leaving 17 bases between. The CDR3 totals 13 residues. Germline CDR1 and CDR2: LNHDA and SQIVND (reference sequence). CDR3 in amino acids: CASSGDLNGGLFF. The DNA of the CDR3 is TGTGCCAGTAGTGGGGACTTAAACGGCGGGCTGTTTTTT.